Here is one TCR beta chain with its context. The antigen remains undetermined. This entry belongs to a study of T cells after yellow fever vaccination. General study points: Peak timing came faster in the weaker secondary response, day 5 versus 15. Contamination of FACS-sorted repertoires by abundant clonotypes from the bulk population could occur.

V lost 4 bases to trimming and J lost 4 bases; unmatched junction nucleotides: 12. This CDR3 region has 16 residues. Germline CDR1 MGHRA, CDR2 YSYEKL. TCRdb re-called the 5' RACE reads with MiXCR, one entry per CDR3 protein. The repertoire includes some 350,000 distinct CDR3 sequences, about 9.9% of them detected once, and 18% sits in the top ten. The sequencing here drew on PBMCs, taken on the day of the first yellow fever vaccination. This clonotype originated in a man younger than 35 who received the YFV17D yellow fever vaccine. This sequence joins TRBV4-1 and TRBJ1-2; TRBD1 aligns across 7 bases. CDR3 nucleotide sequence: TGCGCCAGCAGCCCCGCCAAGGGACAGTGGAGCTATGGCTACACCTTC. Translating it yields CASSPAKGQWSYGYTF.